These 7 T cell receptor beta chains share one sample of origin, sequenced in a study of T cell changes during pregnancy in multiple sclerosis. TCRdb keeps only in-frame clones here, not all; method: immunoSEQ multiplex PCR. The sample holds about 110,000 clones, approximately 90% seen once. Sample: peripheral blood, taken after pregnancy. Receptors were obtained from a female donor with multiple sclerosis, enrolled in a pregnancy study.

The chain is built from TRBV18 and TRBJ2-7; the match to TRBD1 covers 8 bases. In germline, CDR1 is KGHSH, CDR2 LQKENI. The CDR3 has 13 residues. Trimming at V came to 5 bases and at J to 7 bases, leaving 7 bases not matched to a gene. The CDR3 region is CASSLDRAGEQYF. The CDR3 DNA is TGTGCCAGCTCATTGGACAGGGCTGGGGAGCAGTACTTC.

This clone was detected only once. V gene TRBV5-4 combines with J gene TRBJ2-5, with 8 bases fitting TRBD2. The CDR3 totals 15 residues. V was pared by 1 base and J by 0 bases, with 2 bases of the junction left unmatched. Looked up from germline, CDR1 is SGHNT and CDR2 is YYREEE (reference sequence). The CDR3 region is CASSLSGGYQETQYF. Written as DNA, the CDR3 is TGTGCCAGCAGCTTGAGCGGGGGATACCAAGAGACCCAGTACTTC.

This chain joins TRBV9 and TRBJ2-7; D call uncertain. From germline, CDR1 is SGDLS and CDR2 YYNGEE. The CDR3 totals 13 residues. V was pared by 0 bases and J by 7 bases, with 11 bases between. CDR3: CASSVAGPREQYF. For the CDR3, the DNA is TGTGCCAGCAGCGTAGCTGGTCCCCGGGAGCAGTACTTC.

As concerns this clone: Relative to the germline gene, one junction end is altered; a read error may explain this. V gene TRBV12-5 combines with J gene TRBJ2-5, with 8 bases matching TRBD1. This CDR3 comprises 12 residues. CDR1 and CDR2 (germline): LGHNT, FRNRAP. CDR3 bases: TGTGCTAGTGGAGGACGACAGGGGCCCTCGCACTTC. Its protein product is CASGGRQGPSHF.

Only one count was recorded for this clone. The J gene is TRBJ2-7, the V gene TRBV28; D remains unclear. The germline V and J ends were trimmed by 2 bases and 7 bases, with 15 bases remaining between them. The CDR3 runs to 14 residues. Germline V gene data show CDR1 as MDHEN and CDR2 as SYDVKM. Written as DNA, the CDR3 is TGTGCCAGCAGTTTACCCTTACCCCCCAGGGAGCAGTACTTC. It specifies CASSLPLPPREQYF.

The chain recombines TRBV19 with TRBJ2-1, with TRBD1 matching 10 bases. The trim removed 1 base at V and 9 bases at J, leaving 12 bases unmatched. The CDR3 spans 17 residues. Germline V gives CDR1 LNHDA, CDR2 SQIVND (reference sequence). The CDR3 region has the DNA TGTGCCAGTAGTATAGGAGGAGCAGGGACAGGGGCGTTTGAGCAGTTCTTC. Protein: CASSIGGAGTGAFEQFF.

This sequence joins TRBV18 and TRBJ1-6; the match to TRBD1 covers 8 bases. This CDR3 comprises 16 residues. Germline trimming cut 4 bases from V and 5 bases from J; bases unmatched to any gene: 7. Germline V CDR1 and CDR2: KGHSH, LQKENI. The DNA for the CDR3 is TGTGCCAGCTCACTTCGACAGGGGAACAATAATTCACCCCTCCACTTT. Translated: CASSLRQGNNNSPLHF.